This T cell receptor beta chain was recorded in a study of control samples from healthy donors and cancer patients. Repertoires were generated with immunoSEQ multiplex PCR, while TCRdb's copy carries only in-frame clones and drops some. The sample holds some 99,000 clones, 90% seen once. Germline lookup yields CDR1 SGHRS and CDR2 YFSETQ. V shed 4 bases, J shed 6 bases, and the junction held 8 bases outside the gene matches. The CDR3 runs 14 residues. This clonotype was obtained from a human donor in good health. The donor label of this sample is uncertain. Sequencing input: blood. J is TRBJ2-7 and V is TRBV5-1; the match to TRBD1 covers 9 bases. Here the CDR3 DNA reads TGCGCCAGCAGCGCGGGACAGGGCACGACCGAGCAGTACTTC. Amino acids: CASSAGQGTTEQYF.